This is a list of T cell receptor beta chains from one sample in a study of cytomegalovirus exposure and HLA in healthy donors. Method: immunoSEQ multiplex PCR; TCRdb's copy keeps in-frame clones and lacks some. There are about 140,000 clones in the sample; about 80% occur only once, and around 4.3% lies in the top ten. Sequencing was carried out using PBMCs. These receptors were taken from a man in his forties or fifties in good health and CMV-seropositive. CDR3s include the opening cysteine and the closing phenylalanine or tryptophan. A D gene is named only where the DNA matches it firmly. Size is omitted from some rows. Given values are once, few, many or a class for expanded clones.

J gene,clone size,V gene,D gene,CDR3 protein,CDR3 DNA
TRBJ1-2,few,TRBV6-1,-,CATHPRTDFRGYTF,TGTGCCACCCACCCCCGGACGGACTTTCGTGGCTACACCTTC
TRBJ1-5,-,TRBV4-1,-,CASSQGMGSVDQPQHF,TGCGCCAGCAGCCAGGGTATGGGCAGTGTTGATCAGCCCCAGCATTTT
TRBJ2-6,-,TRBV2,TRBD2,CASSEVWGRASGANVLTF,TGTGCCAGCAGTGAAGTGTGGGGGAGGGCCTCTGGGGCCAACGTCCTGACTTTC
TRBJ2-7,-,TRBV5-5,-,CASSSDRVAGAYEQYF,TGTGCCAGCAGCTCAGATCGTGTCGCAGGGGCCTACGAGCAGTACTTC
TRBJ1-6,once,TRBV10-3,TRBD1,CAISESGTGPNSPLHF,TGTGCCATCAGTGAGTCCGGGACAGGGCCTAATTCACCCCTCCACTTT
TRBJ2-7,once,TRBV5-6,TRBD1,CASSSPGQGHEQYF,TGTGCCAGCAGCTCACCGGGACAGGGCCACGAGCAGTACTTC
TRBJ2-1,-,TRBV30,TRBD1,CAWSPETGGGRAEQFF,TGTGCCTGGAGCCCGGAGACAGGGGGCGGAAGGGCTGAGCAGTTCTTC
TRBJ1-6,-,TRBV11-2,-,CASSSAKSPLHF,TGTGCCAGCAGCTCCGCGAAGTCACCCCTCCACTTT
TRBJ2-7,-,TRBV4-1,-,CASSQDDFDGAYEQYF,TGCGCCAGCAGCCAAGATGATTTTGACGGAGCCTACGAGCAGTACTTC
TRBJ1-5,-,TRBV19,-,CASSNGQSYGSNQPQHF,TGTGCCAGTAGTAACGGACAGTCCTATGGTAGCAATCAGCCCCAGCATTTT
TRBJ2-2,-,TRBV11-2,TRBD1,CASSFRQGSTGELFF,TGTGCCAGCAGCTTCCGACAGGGGAGCACCGGGGAGCTGTTTTTT
TRBJ1-2,-,TRBV2,TRBD1,CASSGDSSDYGYTF,TGTGCCAGCAGTGGGGACAGCTCAGACTATGGCTACACCTTC
TRBJ2-7,-,TRBV6-6,TRBD1,CASSQAGTGFREQYF,TGTGCCAGCAGCCAAGCCGGGACAGGGTTTCGCGAGCAGTACTTC
TRBJ2-1,-,TRBV9,-,CASSQYLSSYNEQFF,TGTGCCAGCAGCCAATACTTAAGCTCCTACAATGAGCAGTTCTTC
TRBJ2-3,once,TRBV19,TRBD2,CASSPWGTSGQDTQYF,TGTGCCAGTAGTCCTTGGGGGACTAGCGGGCAAGATACGCAGTATTTT
TRBJ2-7,-,TRBV19,TRBD1,CASSMDRAREQYF,TGTGCCAGTTCTATGGACAGGGCCCGCGAGCAGTACTTC
TRBJ1-2,-,TRBV5-1,-,CASSLGGDAYGYTF,TGCGCCAGCAGCTTGGGGGGGGACGCCTATGGCTACACCTTC
TRBJ2-7,-,TRBV7-7,-,CASSLESGYEQYF,TGTGCCAGCAGCTTAGAATCGGGCTACGAGCAGTACTTC
TRBJ1-3,-,TRBV9,-,CASSDERTGNTIYF,TGTGCCAGCAGCGACGAGAGAACTGGAAACACCATATATTTT
TRBJ2-7,-,TRBV9,TRBD2,CASSVSGAASYEQYF,TGTGCCAGCAGCGTTAGCGGGGCAGCATCCTACGAGCAGTACTTC
TRBJ1-2,-,TRBV7-8,TRBD1,CASSQVMGQGAIGYTF,TGTGCCAGCAGCCAAGTAATGGGACAGGGGGCAATTGGCTACACCTTC
TRBJ1-4,-,TRBV2,TRBD1,CASSYRGSNEKLFF,TGTGCCAGCAGCTACAGGGGGAGTAATGAAAAACTGTTTTTT
TRBJ2-7,-,TRBV5-1,-,CASSLGLPLGGPTYEQYF,TGCGCCAGCAGCTTGGGCCTACCCCTGGGGGGACCGACCTACGAGCAGTACTTC
TRBJ1-5,-,TRBV27,TRBD1,CAFSKQGPVTNQPQHF,TGTGCCTTTTCAAAACAGGGGCCTGTTACCAATCAGCCCCAGCATTTT
TRBJ1-2,-,TRBV9,TRBD1,CASRDRDSYGYTF,TGTGCCAGCCGGGACAGGGACAGTTATGGCTACACCTTC
TRBJ2-1,few,TRBV4-2,TRBD2,CASSQTSGVVNEQFF,TGTGCCAGCAGCCAGACTAGCGGGGTGGTGAATGAGCAGTTCTTC
TRBJ2-3,-,TRBV7-8,TRBD2,CASSLASGGFTSTDTQYF,TGTGCCAGCAGCTTAGCTAGCGGGGGTTTTACTAGCACAGATACGCAGTATTTT
TRBJ1-2,once,TRBV9,-,CASSPREGANYGYTF,TGTGCCAGCAGCCCCCGGGAGGGAGCTAACTATGGCTACACCTTC
TRBJ2-3,few,TRBV4-1,-,CAPGGLSLPLTDTQYF,TGCGCCCCGGGGGGCTTATCCCTCCCCCTGACAGATACGCAGTATTTT
TRBJ1-2,-,TRBV13,-,CASSSVEGGYGYGYTF,TGTGCCAGCAGCTCAGTGGAAGGGGGTTATGGCTATGGCTACACCTTC
TRBJ1-3,-,TRBV6-5,-,CASSLKGWLGNTIYF,TGTGCCAGCAGTTTAAAGGGGTGGCTGGGAAACACCATATATTTT
TRBJ2-5,few,TRBV2,-,CASSEWKGQGETQYF,TGTGCCAGCAGTGAATGGAAGGGGCAGGGAGAGACCCAGTACTTC
TRBJ1-5,-,TRBV7-2,-,CASSRDRKPYSNQPQHF,TGTGCCAGCAGTCGAGACAGGAAACCTTATAGCAATCAGCCCCAGCATTTT
TRBJ1-3,few,TRBV5-1,TRBD1,CASSADRGNTIYF,TGCGCCAGCAGCGCGGACAGGGGAAACACCATATATTTT
TRBJ2-1,-,TRBV5-1,TRBD1,CASSLGQGRFNEQFF,TGCGCCAGCAGCTTGGGACAGGGGAGGTTCAATGAGCAGTTCTTC
TRBJ2-4,-,TRBV6-5,-,CASSYGTTGNIQYF,TGTGCCAGCAGTTACGGGACCACAGGGAACATTCAGTACTTC
TRBJ2-3,-,TRBV4-1,TRBD1,CASSHRGQNTDTQYF,TGCGCCAGCAGCCACAGGGGGCAAAACACAGATACGCAGTATTTT
TRBJ1-3,once,TRBV13,-,CASTPGLPGNTIYF,TGTGCCAGCACCCCTGGGCTCCCTGGAAACACCATATATTTT
TRBJ2-7,-,TRBV7-9,-,CSSSSAGEQYF,TGTTCCAGCAGCTCCGCCGGGGAGCAGTACTTC
TRBJ1-6,-,TRBV15,-,CATGSITGIGSYNSPLHF,TGTGCCACTGGATCAATTACAGGGATTGGCTCCTATAATTCACCCCTCCACTTT
TRBJ2-5,-,TRBV4-3,-,CASSQDQGQETQYF,TGCGCCAGCAGCCAAGACCAGGGACAAGAGACCCAGTACTTC
TRBJ1-2,-,TRBV7-2,TRBD1,CASSLVFGQGAAGYTF,TGTGCCAGCAGCTTAGTGTTCGGACAGGGGGCTGCTGGCTACACCTTC
TRBJ1-1,-,TRBV9,TRBD1,CASSAGDSLNTEAFF,TGTGCCAGCAGCGCGGGGGACAGTTTGAACACTGAAGCTTTCTTT
TRBJ2-1,-,TRBV5-1,-,CASSPRLGSYNEQFF,TGCGCCAGCAGCCCGCGGCTGGGCTCCTACAATGAGCAGTTCTTC
TRBJ1-5,-,TRBV6-5,TRBD1,CASSDSGQEDQPQHF,TGTGCCAGCAGTGACTCGGGACAGGAGGATCAGCCCCAGCATTTT
TRBJ1-1,once,TRBV5-8,TRBD1,CASSFDRGNTEAFF,TGTGCCAGCAGCTTTGACAGGGGGAACACTGAAGCTTTCTTT
TRBJ2-3,once,TRBV4-3,-,CASSQVLAADTQYF,TGCGCCAGCAGCCAAGTATTAGCGGCAGATACGCAGTATTTT
TRBJ1-2,-,TRBV5-1,-,CASSLLGADGYTF,TGCGCCAGCAGCTTGTTGGGGGCGGATGGCTACACCTTC
TRBJ2-6,once,TRBV2,-,CASREGSGANVLTF,TGTGCCAGCAGGGAGGGTTCAGGGGCCAACGTCCTGACTTTC
TRBJ2-7,-,TRBV5-1,TRBD1,CASSSDRRREQYF,TGCGCCAGCAGCTCGGACAGGCGGAGGGAGCAGTACTTC